This record looks at one T cell receptor beta chain sequence and its context. Its cognate antigen is unknown. Unique molecular identifiers were incorporated into the prepared TCRbeta library. Each CDR3 protein gets one entry after TCRdb re-called the PCR reads with MiXCR. The sample includes about 640,000 distinct CDR3 sequences, roughly 13% of them seen just once. The germline gives CDR1 LNHDA, CDR2 SQIVND (reference sequence). Trimming removed 3 bases from V and 2 bases from J, with 8 bases in between. The CDR3 covers 13 residues. This entry comes from a study of T-cell reconstitution after alpha-beta-depleted transplantation in children. Whole-study results and caveats: Some patients' high day-60 TCRbeta diversity was attributed to recipient cells surviving conditioning.

The chain carries TRBV19 and TRBJ2-7, with D tentatively TRBD1 (5 bases). This TCR was sampled from a male patient younger than 18 who had a stem cell transplant for acute myeloid leukemia, so the T cells may come from the graft donor. Sequenced here: PBMCs, mostly from graft donor cells, sampled 360 days after TCRalphabeta/CD19-depleted stem cell transplant. CDR3 amino acids: CASSIGQPYEQYF. CDR3 nucleotide sequence: TGTGCCAGTAGTATTGGACAACCCTACGAGCAGTACTTC. Based on the CDR3 plus reference TRBV19 and TRBJ2-7, the full variable domain is DGGITQSPKYLFRKEGQNVTLSCEQNLNHDAMYWYRQDPGQGLRLIYYSQIVNDFQKGDIAEGYSVSREKKESFPLTVTSAQKNPTAFYLCASSIGQPYEQYFGPGTRLTVT.